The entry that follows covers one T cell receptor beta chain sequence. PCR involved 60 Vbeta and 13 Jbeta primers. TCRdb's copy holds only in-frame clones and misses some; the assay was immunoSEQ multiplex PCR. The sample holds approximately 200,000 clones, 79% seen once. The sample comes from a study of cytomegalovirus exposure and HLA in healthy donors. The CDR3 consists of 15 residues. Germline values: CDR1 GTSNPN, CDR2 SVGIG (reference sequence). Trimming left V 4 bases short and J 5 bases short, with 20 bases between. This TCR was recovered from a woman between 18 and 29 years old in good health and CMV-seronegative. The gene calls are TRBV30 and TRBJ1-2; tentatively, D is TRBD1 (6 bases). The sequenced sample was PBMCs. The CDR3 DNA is TGTGCCTGGACCCAAAGGACAGATGTATTGTATGGCTACACCTTC. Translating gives CAWTQRTDVLYGYTF.